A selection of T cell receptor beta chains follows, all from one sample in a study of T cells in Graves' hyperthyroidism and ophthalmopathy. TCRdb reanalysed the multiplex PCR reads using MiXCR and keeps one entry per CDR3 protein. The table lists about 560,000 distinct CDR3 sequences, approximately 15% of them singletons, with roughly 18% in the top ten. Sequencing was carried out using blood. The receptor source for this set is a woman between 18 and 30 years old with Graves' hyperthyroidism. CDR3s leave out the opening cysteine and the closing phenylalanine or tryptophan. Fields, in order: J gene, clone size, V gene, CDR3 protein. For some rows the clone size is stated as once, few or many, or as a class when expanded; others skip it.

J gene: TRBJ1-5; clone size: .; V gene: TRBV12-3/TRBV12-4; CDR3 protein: ASSLRLKPQH
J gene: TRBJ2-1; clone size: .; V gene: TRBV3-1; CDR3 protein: ASSQDIGKGYNEQF
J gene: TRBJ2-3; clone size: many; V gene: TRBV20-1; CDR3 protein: SAIIAGGAGNTQY
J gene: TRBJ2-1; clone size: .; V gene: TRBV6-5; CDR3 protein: ASSYGASDEQL
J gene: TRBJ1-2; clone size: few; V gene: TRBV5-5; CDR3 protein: ASSLVARGGYT
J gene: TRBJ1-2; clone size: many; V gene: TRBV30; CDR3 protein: AWSLTGVEGYGYT
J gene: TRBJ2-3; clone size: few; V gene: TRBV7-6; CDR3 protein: ASSPFTSGGTDTQY
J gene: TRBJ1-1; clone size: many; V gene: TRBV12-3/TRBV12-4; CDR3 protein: ASISDRGNTEAF
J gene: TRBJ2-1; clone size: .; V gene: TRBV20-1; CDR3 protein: SARVVRQGPNEQF
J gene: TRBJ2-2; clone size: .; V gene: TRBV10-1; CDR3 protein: ASSEGTDGNTGELF
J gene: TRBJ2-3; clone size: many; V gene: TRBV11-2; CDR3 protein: ASKQGWGTDTQY
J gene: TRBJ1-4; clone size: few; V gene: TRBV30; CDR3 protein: AWGRTGGVLTNEKLF
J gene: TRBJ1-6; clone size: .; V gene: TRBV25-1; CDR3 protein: ASSEPNNSPLH
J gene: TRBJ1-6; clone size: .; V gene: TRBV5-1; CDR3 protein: ASSLVSSYNSPLH
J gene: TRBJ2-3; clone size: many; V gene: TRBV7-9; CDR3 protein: ASSLGLASTDTQY
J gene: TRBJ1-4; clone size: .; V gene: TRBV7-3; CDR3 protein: ASSPGQGEKLF
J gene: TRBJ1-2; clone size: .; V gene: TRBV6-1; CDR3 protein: ASSSGLTDNYGYT
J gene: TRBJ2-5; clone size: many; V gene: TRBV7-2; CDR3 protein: ASSSDGLAGDQETQY
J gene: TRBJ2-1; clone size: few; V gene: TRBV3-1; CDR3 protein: ASSQGHEQF
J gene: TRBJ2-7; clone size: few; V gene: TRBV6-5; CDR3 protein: ASSYSKENYEQY
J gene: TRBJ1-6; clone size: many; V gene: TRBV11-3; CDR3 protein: ASSYMDGSPLH
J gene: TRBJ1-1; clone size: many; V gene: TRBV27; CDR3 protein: ASIKRGGSVSSDTEAF
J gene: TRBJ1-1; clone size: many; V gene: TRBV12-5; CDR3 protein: ASGTYRAIGTEAF
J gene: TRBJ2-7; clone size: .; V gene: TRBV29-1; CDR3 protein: SVYREDKQY
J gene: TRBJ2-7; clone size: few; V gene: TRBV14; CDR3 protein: ASSPLASGSSYEQY
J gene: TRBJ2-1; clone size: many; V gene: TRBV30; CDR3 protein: AWSGKLASGYNEQF
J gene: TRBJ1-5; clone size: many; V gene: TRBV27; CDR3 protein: ASSSYRDGPNQPQH
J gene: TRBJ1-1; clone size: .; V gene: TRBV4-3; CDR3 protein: ASSRTGVYTEAF
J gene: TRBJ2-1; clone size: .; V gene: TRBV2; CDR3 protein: ASRTGPGLAVYNEQF
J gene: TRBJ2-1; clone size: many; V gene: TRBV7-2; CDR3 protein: ASSITSGDLSSYNEQF